One sample yielded the 31 T cell receptor beta chains listed below, sequenced in a study of human T cells and chemical hapten exposure. TCRdb passed the RACE reads through MiXCR, listing each CDR3 protein once. The sample lists approximately 59,000 distinct CDR3 sequences, 5.5% to 7.5% occurring once. Time point given: healthy volunteer bleed at 6 weeks. Unfractionated whole blood was the source of the extracted total RNA. Sequencing used whole blood. The receptors here all came from a female donor in good health. Some clones in this sample may be carry-over from other donors' samples.

This clonotype was detected many times. The rearrangement links TRBV20-1 to TRBJ2-3, with D possibly being TRBD2 (6 bases). The CDR3 has 15 amino acids. Per the germline V gene, CDR1 is DFQATT and CDR2 is SNEGSKA (reference sequence). Trimming cost V 1 base and J 2 bases, with 13 bases left between them. CDR3 sequence reads: CSARGGGAPTDTQYF. Here the CDR3 DNA reads TGCAGTGCTAGAGGAGGAGGGGCCCCCACAGATACGCAGTATTTT.

The chain has TRBV24-1 and TRBJ1-2; D possibly corresponds to TRBD1 (5 bases). Germline CDR1 and CDR2: KGHDR and SFDVKD. Trimming left V 10 bases short and J 7 bases short, with 12 bases between. The CDR3 contains 11 residues. CDR3 protein: CATRGAVGYTF. The CDR3 DNA follows: TGTGCCACAAGAGGGGCTGTTGGCTACACCTTC.

As concerns this clonotype: Relative to the germline gene, one junction end is altered; a read error may explain this. The chain carries TRBV5-1 and TRBJ2-1, with TRBD2 identical over 8 bases. Germline V gene data show CDR1 as SGHRS and CDR2 as YFSETQ. This CDR3 has 14 residues. The CDR3 reads CACSLSGSGDEQFF. In DNA form, the CDR3 reads TGCGCCTGCAGCTTAAGCGGGAGTGGGGATGAGCAGTTCTTC.

This sequence joins TRBV4-3 and TRBJ2-3; 8 bases match TRBD2. This CDR3 spans 15 amino acids. Germline CDR1 and CDR2: LGHNA and YSLEER. The V gene end was trimmed by 2 bases and the J gene end by 1 base; junction bases not matched to a gene: 2. CDR3 sequence (DNA): TGCGCCAGCAGCCAATTGACTAGCGGCACAGATACGCAGTATTTT. Protein sequence: CASSQLTSGTDTQYF.

V is TRBV27 and J is TRBJ1-6; D is perhaps TRBD1 (5 bases). The CDR3 runs 13 residues. Germline CDR1 reads MNHEY; CDR2 reads SMNVEV (reference sequence). Trimming took off 3 bases at V and 7 bases at J, with 7 bases between the two ends. CDR3 loop: CASSFSGNSPLHF. CDR3 sequence (DNA): TGTGCCAGCAGTTTTTCAGGGAATTCACCCCTCCACTTT.

This clonotype came up a few times. The J gene is TRBJ2-7, the V gene TRBV20-1; TRBD2 matches 11 bases. The germline gives CDR1 DFQATT, CDR2 SNEGSKA (reference sequence). The length of the CDR3 is 13 residues. Germline trimming cut 6 bases from V and 4 bases from J; bases unmatched to any gene: 5. CDR3 residues: CSAGTSGLYEQYF. CDR3 bases: TGCAGTGCCGGGACTAGCGGCCTTTACGAGCAGTACTTC.

Ten or more counts support this clonotype. This chain links TRBV28 with TRBJ2-3; 8 bases line up with TRBD1. The ends lost 5 bases at V and 2 bases at J; junction bases unmatched: 12. The germline V gene has CDR1 MDHEN and CDR2 SYDVKM. CDR3 length: 17 residues. CDR3 nucleotide sequence: TGTGCCAGCAGTCCGGGACAGGCCCTTCAGCACACAGATACGCAGTATTTT. Translating it yields CASSPGQALQHTDTQYF.

This clonotype was counted at least ten times. DNA for the CDR3: TGTGCCAGCAGCCGGGGACTAGCGGGAGTCTATGAGCAGTTCTTC. Translation: CASSRGLAGVYEQFF. This chain joins TRBV7-8 and TRBJ2-1, with 14 positions matching TRBD2. CDR1 is SGHVS, CDR2 FQNEAQ, per germline. Germline trimming cut 5 bases from V and 8 bases from J; bases unmatched to any gene: 5. The length of the CDR3 is 15 residues.

The chain recombines TRBV12-3 or TRBV12-4 with TRBJ2-4, with TRBD1 identical over 8 bases. Trimming at V came to 5 bases and at J to 0 bases, leaving 6 bases not matched to a gene. The CDR3 is made up of 16 amino acids. The CDR3 spells CASSNQGARAKNIQYF. The CDR3 coding sequence is TGTGCCAGCAGTAACCAGGGGGCTCGAGCCAAAAACATTCAGTACTTC.

Many counts were recorded for this clonotype. J is TRBJ1-5 and V is TRBV12-3 or TRBV12-4, with TRBD1 matching over 8 bases. With V trimmed by 6 bases and J by 7 bases, 5 bases remained unmatched. CDR3 length: 13 residues. The CDR3 bases are TGTGCCAGCAGCCAGGGGGCTAGACAGCCCCAGCATTTT. It yields the protein CASSQGARQPQHF.

Many counts were recorded for this clonotype. This sequence joins TRBV6-2 or TRBV6-3 and TRBJ2-7; tentatively, D is TRBD2 (6 bases). CDR1 and CDR2 from the germline V gene are MNHEY and SVGEGT. V was cut by 7 bases and J by 6 bases, with 13 bases left in between. This CDR3 region has 12 residues. Here the CDR3 DNA reads TGTGCCAGCACCGGGGGAGGTTTCGAGCAGTACTTC. Its translation: CASTGGGFEQYF.

This clonotype is labeled medium-sized. The chain uses TRBV6-2 or TRBV6-3 and TRBJ1-6, with D unresolved. The germline V gene has CDR1 MNHEY and CDR2 SVGEGT. Trimming removed 4 bases at V and 7 bases at J, with 11 bases between. The CDR3 is 14 amino acids. Here the CDR3 DNA reads TGTGCCAGCAGTTCGAGAGTCCAGAATTCACCCCTCCACTTT. This sequence encodes CASSSRVQNSPLHF.

This clonotype appeared many times. The V and J genes are TRBV3-1 and TRBJ1-6, with D possibly matching TRBD1 (5 bases). This CDR3 comprises 14 residues. Trimming shortened V by 1 base and J by 7 bases, and 8 bases separated the two germline ends. Looked up from germline, CDR1 is LGHDT and CDR2 is YNNKEL (reference sequence). This chain's CDR3 is CASSQGEGNSPLHF. The CDR3 coding sequence is TGTGCCAGCAGCCAAGGTGAGGGGAATTCACCCCTCCACTTT.

Only a few counts were recorded for this clonotype. The chain carries TRBV20-1 and TRBJ1-2; no firm D call. The CDR3 extends over 12 amino acids. Germline loops: CDR1 DFQATT, CDR2 SNEGSKA (reference sequence). Trimming took off 3 bases at V and 1 base at J, with 6 bases between the two ends. Here the CDR3 reads CSASTNNYGYTF. The CDR3 DNA is TGCAGTGCTAGTACAAATAACTATGGCTACACCTTC.

This clonotype has just a few counts. This sequence joins TRBV10-3 and TRBJ2-3; D not certain. The V gene lost 0 bases and the J gene lost 7 bases, with 5 bases spanning the gap. The CDR3 runs 12 residues. Per the germline V gene, CDR1 is ENHRY and CDR2 is SYGVKD. CDR3 residues: CAISESSNTQYF. The DNA for the CDR3 is TGTGCCATCAGTGAGTCGTCGAATACGCAGTATTTT.

CDR3 bases: TGTGCCAGCAGTTACTCATCCGGGACAGGTATACGCTACACCTTC. As protein: CASSYSSGTGIRYTF. V is TRBV6-5 and J is TRBJ1-2, with 8 nucleotides matching TRBD1. The V and J ends lost 0 bases and 9 bases, in that order; junction bases with no gene match: 9. CDR3 size: 15 residues. Germline V gene sequence: CDR1 MNHEY, CDR2 SVGAGI.

A few counts support this clonotype. The chain is built from TRBV6-5 and TRBJ2-7; 9 bases are shared with TRBD2. Germline CDR1 is MNHEY and CDR2 is SVGAGI. Unmatched junction bases numbered 5, after V lost 0 bases and J lost 2 bases. This CDR3 spans 16 amino acids. The CDR3 DNA reads as TGTGCCAGCAGTTACTCGACGGCGGGAGGGCCCTACGAGCAGTACTTC. Protein sequence: CASSYSTAGGPYEQYF.

V and J are TRBV29-1 and TRBJ2-1; a weak D match, TRBD2 (5 bases). The V end lost 5 bases, the J end lost 9 bases, and 14 bases lay between the germline ends. From germline, CDR1 is SQVTM and CDR2 ANQGSEA. The CDR3 covers 12 residues. CDR3 in amino acids: CSVSAGLREQFF. In nucleotides, the CDR3 is TGCAGCGTTAGTGCTGGACTGCGTGAGCAGTTCTTC.

This clonotype was counted between two and nine times. This chain links TRBV6-1 with TRBJ2-2; D possibly corresponds to TRBD2 (5 bases). V dropped 5 bases and J dropped 6 bases, with 13 bases sitting between them. CDR1 and CDR2 from the germline V gene are MNHNS and SASEGT. CDR3 length: 14 residues. CDR3 nucleotide sequence: TGTGCCAGCAGTCACTATGCGGGTCCCGGGGAGCTGTTTTTT. Translated: CASSHYAGPGELFF.

This sequence joins TRBV7-9 and TRBJ1-1; no clear D gene. V was pared by 7 bases and J by 4 bases, with 16 bases between. Germline values: CDR1 SEHNR, CDR2 FQNEAQ (reference sequence). The length of the CDR3 is 14 residues. The CDR3 DNA reads as TGTGCCAGCACCCACGGTAAATTTAGCACTGAAGCTTTCTTT. It specifies CASTHGKFSTEAFF.

This clonotype was observed many times. The chain combines TRBV6-2 or TRBV6-3 with TRBJ2-7, with D perhaps TRBD2 (6 bases). With 2 bases removed from V and 3 bases from J, the gap between germline ends came to 8 bases. Germline lookup yields CDR1 MNHEY and CDR2 SVGEGT. CDR3 length: 13 residues. DNA for the CDR3: TGTGCCAGCAGTTACGGGGGGAGCTACGAGCAGTACTTC. Its translation is CASSYGGSYEQYF.

This clonotype showed up many times. This chain uses TRBV4-1 with TRBJ2-5; 9 bases agree with TRBD2. V was clipped by 4 bases and J by 5 bases; unmatched bases: 8. Looked up from germline, CDR1 is MGHRA and CDR2 is YSYEKL. The CDR3 runs to 15 residues. The CDR3: CASSPTAGGPETQYF. Here the CDR3 DNA reads TGCGCCAGCAGCCCCACAGCGGGAGGTCCGGAGACCCAGTACTTC.

This clonotype occurred a few times. The chain recombines TRBV7-2 with TRBJ1-2; D gene unclear. Germline CDR1 SGHTA, CDR2 FQGNSA. The CDR3 runs 14 residues. The germline V and J ends were trimmed by 3 bases and 2 bases, with 10 bases remaining between them. The CDR3, as DNA: TGTGCCAGCAGCTTGTCCCCGTCCAACTATGGCTACACCTTC. Translation gives CASSLSPSNYGYTF.

This clonotype was recorded many times. The V and J genes are TRBV20-1 and TRBJ1-1, with 7 positions matching TRBD1. The CDR3 runs 15 residues. Germline V gene data show CDR1 as DFQATT and CDR2 as SNEGSKA (reference sequence). The V and J ends lost 2 bases and 6 bases, in that order; junction bases with no gene match: 12. This CDR3 reads CSARIPTGTLAEAFF. In nucleotides, the CDR3 is TGCAGTGCTAGAATACCGACAGGGACGTTGGCTGAAGCTTTCTTT.

This clonotype was observed at least ten times. The rearrangement links TRBV12-3 or TRBV12-4 to TRBJ2-7; D remains ambiguous. V lost 3 bases, J lost 7 bases, and 13 bases lay in between. This CDR3 spans 13 amino acids. CDR3 sequence (DNA): TGTGCCAGCAGTTTCCTCGGAGAGGAAGAGCAGTACTTC. Translated, it gives CASSFLGEEEQYF.

The CDR3 DNA is TGCGCCAGCAGCTCGGTTCCTACCGACCAGCCCCAGCATTTT. Amino acid sequence: CASSSVPTDQPQHF. This sequence joins TRBV5-1 and TRBJ1-5, with D unclear. CDR1 and CDR2 from the germline V gene are SGHRS and YFSETQ. V was trimmed by 3 bases and J by 7 bases, leaving 14 bases between them. CDR3 length: 14 amino acids.

This clonotype was recorded a few times. This sequence joins TRBV7-9 and TRBJ2-3, with 9 bases lining up with TRBD2. J gave up 5 bases and V 5 bases, and 17 bases lay outside the gene matches. The CDR3 loop spans 18 amino acids. CDR1 SEHNR and CDR2 FQNEAQ come from the germline V gene (reference sequence). The CDR3 sequence is CASSEAARREGSGDTQYF. CDR3 DNA: TGTGCCAGCAGCGAGGCGGCGAGGCGGGAGGGGTCCGGAGATACGCAGTATTTT. Full variable domain (rest looked up from reference TRBV7-9 and TRBJ2-3): DTGVSQNPRHKITKRGQNVTFRCDPISEHNRLYWYRQTLGQGPEFLTYFQNEAQLEKSRLLSDRFSAERPKGSFSTLEIQRTEQGDSAMYLCASSEAARREGSGDTQYFGPGTRLTVL.

V gene TRBV5-1 combines with J gene TRBJ2-3, with 10 positions matching TRBD2. The CDR3 sequence is 15 residues long. V shed 5 bases, J shed 2 bases, and the junction held 5 bases outside the gene matches. CDR1 SGHRS and CDR2 YFSETQ come from the germline V gene. In DNA, the CDR3 is TGCGCCAGCAGTCCGGGACTAGCGCTCACAGATACGCAGTATTTT. It specifies CASSPGLALTDTQYF.

This clonotype was recorded many times. J is TRBJ2-3 and V is TRBV2; 7 nucleotides match TRBD1. V trimming: 9 bases; J trimming: 1 base; junction bases outside the gene matches: 7. Germline V gene lookup returns CDR1 SNHLY and CDR2 FYNNEI. The CDR3 contains 14 residues. The CDR3 DNA reads as TGTGCCAGTAGAGGGACAGAGGGCACAGATACGCAGTATTTT. Translated, it gives CASRGTEGTDTQYF.

This clonotype was counted many times. This rearrangement joins TRBV20-1 to TRBJ2-3, with D unresolved. Germline CDR1 reads DFQATT; CDR2 reads SNEGSKA (reference sequence). The CDR3 totals 11 residues. V was pared by 3 bases and J by 6 bases, with 7 bases between. CDR3 loop: CSASDADTQYF. The CDR3 region has the DNA TGCAGTGCTAGCGATGCCGATACGCAGTATTTT.

This clonotype came up a few times. The chain recombines TRBV6-5 with TRBJ2-5, with 10 bases fitting TRBD1. The ends lost 4 bases at V and 5 bases at J; junction bases unmatched: 7. Germline-derived CDR1 and CDR2 are MNHEY and SVGAGI. The CDR3 contains 15 residues. Here the CDR3 DNA reads TGTGCCAGCAGTTCGACAGGGGGCCGGTCGGAGACCCAGTACTTC. This translates into CASSSTGGRSETQYF.